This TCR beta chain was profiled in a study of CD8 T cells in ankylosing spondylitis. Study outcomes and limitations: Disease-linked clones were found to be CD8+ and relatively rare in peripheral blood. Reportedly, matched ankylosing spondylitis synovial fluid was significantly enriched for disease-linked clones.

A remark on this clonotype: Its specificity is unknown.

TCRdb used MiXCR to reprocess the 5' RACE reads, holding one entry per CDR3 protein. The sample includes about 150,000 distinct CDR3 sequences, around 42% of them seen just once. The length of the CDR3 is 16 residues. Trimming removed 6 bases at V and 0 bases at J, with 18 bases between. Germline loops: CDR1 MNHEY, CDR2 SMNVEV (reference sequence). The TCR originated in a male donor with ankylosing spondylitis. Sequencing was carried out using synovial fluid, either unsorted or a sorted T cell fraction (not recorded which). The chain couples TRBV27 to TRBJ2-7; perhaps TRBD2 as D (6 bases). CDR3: CASRRGGWDLSYEQYF. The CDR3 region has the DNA TGTGCCAGCAGACGCGGAGGGTGGGACCTCTCCTACGAGCAGTACTTC.